This is a list of T cell receptor beta chains from one sample in a study of control samples from healthy donors and cancer patients. Libraries were prepared by immunoSEQ multiplex PCR; TCRdb keeps only in-frame clonotypes and omits some of them. The sample carries about 120,000 clones, more than 80% recorded once. Sequenced material: PBMCs. All receptors come from a woman aged 50 to 60 with colorectal cancer. CDR3s include the opening cysteine and the closing phenylalanine or tryptophan. The D gene is left open where the match is weak. Size is stated for part of the rows, as once, few or many counts, or as a class when the clone is expanded.

TRBJ2-1,TRBV30,-,-,CAWSVFSGDNEQFF,TGTGCCTGGAGTGTATTTAGCGGAGACAATGAGCAGTTCTTC
TRBJ2-5,TRBV3-1/TRBV3-2,-,TRBD2,CASSHWGGVQETQYF,TGTGCCAGCAGCCATTGGGGGGGTGTCCAAGAGACCCAGTACTTC
TRBJ1-2,TRBV28,-,-,CASSLITYGYTF,TGTGCCAGCAGTTTGATTACCTATGGCTACACCTTC
TRBJ2-7,TRBV6-1,-,-,CASSEGGPTYEQYF,TGTGCCAGCAGTGAAGGTGGTCCCACCTACGAGCAGTACTTC
TRBJ2-3,TRBV10-3,-,TRBD2,CAIRSSGNTDTQYF,TGTGCCATCAGATCTAGCGGGAATACAGATACGCAGTATTTT
TRBJ1-1,TRBV19,-,-,CASQETAGDYRSEAFF,TGTGCCAGTCAAGAAACGGCAGGGGACTACCGCTCTGAAGCTTTCTTT
TRBJ1-2,TRBV6-1,-,-,CASSEPGHYGYTF,TGTGCCAGCAGTGAACCAGGGCACTATGGCTACACCTTC
TRBJ1-3,TRBV19,-,TRBD1,CASRWTGGPETIYF,TGTGCCAGTAGGTGGACAGGGGGACCTGAAACCATATATTTT
TRBJ2-5,TRBV5-1,once,TRBD1,CASSGSEGAETQYF,TGCGCCAGCAGCGGTAGTGAGGGGGCAGAGACCCAGTACTTC
TRBJ1-1,TRBV7-8,-,-,CASSLRARTEAFF,TGTGCCAGCAGCTTAAGGGCCCGGACTGAAGCTTTCTTT
TRBJ2-3,TRBV10-3,-,-,CAIGNKNTDTQYF,TGTGCCATCGGAAACAAAAACACAGATACGCAGTATTTT
TRBJ1-3,TRBV28,-,-,CASTKGGSGNTIYF,TGTGCCAGCACCAAGGGAGGCTCTGGAAACACCATATATTTT
TRBJ1-6,TRBV7-6,once,-,CASSLRSDQSSYNSPLHF,TGTGCCAGCAGCTTAAGATCGGACCAAAGCTCCTATAATTCACCCCTCCACTTT
TRBJ1-2,TRBV3-1/TRBV3-2,-,-,CASSRGPYGYTF,TGTGCCAGCAGCCGGGGGCCCTATGGCTACACCTTC
TRBJ1-1,TRBV20-1,once,-,CSASWGGAFF,TGCAGTGCTAGTTGGGGTGGAGCTTTCTTT
TRBJ1-2,TRBV19,-,-,CASSTTTGINYGYTF,TGTGCCAGTAGTACGACAACAGGGATAAACTATGGCTACACCTTC
TRBJ2-1,TRBV24-1,-,TRBD2,CATSDRSGGAANEQFF,TGTGCCACCAGTGACCGGAGCGGGGGGGCTGCGAATGAGCAGTTCTTC
TRBJ1-1,TRBV19,-,-,CASKEVQGISTEAFF,TGTGCCAGCAAAGAAGTCCAGGGGATTAGCACTGAAGCTTTCTTT
TRBJ2-1,TRBV2,once,TRBD2,CASSEVRTSGVVRYNEQFF,TGTGCCAGCAGTGAAGTCCGGACTAGCGGGGTGGTAAGATACAATGAGCAGTTCTTC
TRBJ2-1,TRBV9,-,-,CASSVKGSAYNEQFF,TGTGCCAGCAGCGTAAAGGGTTCGGCCTACAATGAGCAGTTCTTC
TRBJ2-6,TRBV24-1,-,-,CATSAGGTGANVLTF,TGTGCCACCAGTGCCGGGGGCACTGGGGCCAACGTCCTGACTTTC
TRBJ1-3,TRBV7-6,-,-,CATTQTEGTYYHSGNTIYF,TGTGCCACCACCCAGACAGAGGGAACATACTACCACTCTGGAAACACCATATATTTT
TRBJ1-2,TRBV6-6,-,TRBD1,CASSSQGQGYGYTF,TGTGCCAGCAGTTCCCAAGGACAGGGCTATGGCTACACCTTC
TRBJ1-1,TRBV18,once,-,CASSREDLNTEAFF,TGTGCCAGCTCACGTGAAGACCTGAACACTGAAGCTTTCTTT
TRBJ2-3,TRBV4-1,-,TRBD2,CASSARSGKVADTQYF,TGCGCCAGCAGCGCACGGAGCGGGAAGGTTGCAGATACGCAGTATTTT
TRBJ2-5,TRBV6-5,-,-,CASRGQETQYF,TGTGCCAGCAGGGGGCAAGAGACCCAGTACTTC
TRBJ1-2,TRBV12-5,-,-,CASGSNEYGYTF,TGTGCTAGTGGTTCTAACGAATATGGCTACACCTTC
TRBJ1-1,TRBV2,-,-,CARALSGSGTEASF,TGTGCCAGGGCGTTATCTGGGTCCGGCACTGAAGCTTCCTTT
TRBJ1-5,TRBV6-1,-,TRBD1,CASSVGTGTIYSNQPQHF,TGTGCCAGCAGTGTAGGGACAGGGACTATCTATAGCAATCAGCCCCAGCATTTT
TRBJ2-6,TRBV7-7,-,-,CASSPGPAGANVLTF,TGTGCCAGCAGTCCCGGGCCAGCTGGGGCCAACGTCCTGACTTTC